The 8 T cell receptor beta chains reported below all come from one sample, sequenced in a study of T-cell memory formation after mild COVID-19. TCRdb ran MiXCR on the 5' RACE reads and lists one entry per CDR3 protein. The data hold a few hundred thousand distinct CDR3 sequences, with 15% to 20% observed a single time. Material for sequencing was PBMCs or a T cell subset sorted from them (not recorded which). The source of these receptors is a man in his late teens or twenties who had mild COVID-19 (a few samples of this study predate the infection). Cell type and time point are not known.

This clonotype was seen a handful of times. The rearrangement links TRBV9 to TRBJ1-4; TRBD1 is a possible D gene (5 bases). This CDR3 comprises 13 residues. Germline V lookup: CDR1 SGDLS, CDR2 YYNGEE. V was clipped by 5 bases and J by 7 bases, with 12 bases between them. Here the CDR3 reads CASSQDQGEKLFF. The DNA of the CDR3 is TGTGCCAGCAGTCAAGACCAGGGTGAAAAACTGTTTTTT.

This chain links TRBV7-2 with TRBJ2-5, with 7 positions matching TRBD1. CDR1 and CDR2 from the germline V gene are SGHTA and FQGNSA. The CDR3 is made up of 15 amino acids. The V gene end was trimmed by 5 bases and the J gene end by 5 bases; junction bases not matched to a gene: 11. The CDR3 protein is CASSDRQGRRETQYF. The CDR3 DNA sequence: TGTGCCAGCAGCGACCGACAGGGTCGGCGGGAGACCCAGTACTTC.

V gene TRBV5-1 combines with J gene TRBJ2-1, with TRBD2 matching 9 bases. V trimming: 4 bases; J trimming: 10 bases; junction bases outside the gene matches: 15. Germline values: CDR1 SGHRS, CDR2 YFSETQ. The CDR3 covers 16 residues. The CDR3 sequence: CASSPEMRGGRGEQFF. CDR3 bases: TGCGCCAGCAGCCCCGAGATGCGGGGGGGCCGGGGCGAGCAGTTCTTC.

This clonotype was counted a few times. The rearrangement uses TRBV9 and TRBJ2-7, with D hard to call. Between the trimmed V and J ends, which lost 1 base and 7 bases, there was a span of 12 bases. Germline lookup yields CDR1 SGDLS and CDR2 YYNGEE. The CDR3 covers 13 residues. CDR3 in amino acids: CASSVMTAGEQYF. DNA for the CDR3: TGTGCCAGCAGCGTAATGACCGCCGGGGAGCAGTACTTC.

This chain joins TRBV7-8 and TRBJ2-1; perhaps TRBD2 as D (6 bases). The CDR3 loop spans 14 amino acids. CDR1 and CDR2 (germline): SGHVS, FQNEAQ. Trimming pared 1 base from V and 8 bases from J, leaving 12 bases between. Here the CDR3 reads CASSLDPGGHEQFF. The CDR3 nucleotides are TGTGCCAGCAGCTTAGATCCCGGAGGGCATGAGCAGTTCTTC.

This clonotype was counted between two and nine times. This sequence joins TRBV5-1 and TRBJ1-1; 7 nucleotides agree with TRBD1. The CDR3 covers 14 residues. After removal of 0 bases from V and 6 bases from J, the junction contained 5 bases not matched to a gene. The germline CDR1 and CDR2 sequences are SGHRS and YFSETQ. The CDR3 DNA reads TGCGCCAGCAGCTTGGGGGACAGCAGACCTGAAGCTTTCTTT. Amino acid sequence: CASSLGDSRPEAFF. Using reference TRBV5-1 and TRBJ1-1 for the parts outside the CDR3, the full variable domain is KAGVTQTPRYLIKTRGQQVTLSCSPISGHRSVSWYQQTPGQGLQFLFEYFSETQRNKGNFPGRFSGRQFSNSRSEMNVSTLELGDSALYLCASSLGDSRPEAFFGQGTRLTVV.

This chain joins TRBV3-1 and TRBJ1-2; TRBD1 agrees at 9 bases. CDR1 is LGHDT and CDR2 is YNNKEL in the germline V gene (reference sequence). V shed 4 bases and J 5 bases; nucleotides not matched to a gene: 8. CDR3 size: 15 residues. The CDR3 reads CASSLSGTGIYGYTF. The CDR3 DNA sequence: TGTGCCAGCAGCCTCTCGGGGACAGGGATTTATGGCTACACCTTC.

In this sample, this clonotype turned up a few times. The rearrangement joins TRBV4-1 to TRBJ1-1; D is perhaps TRBD1 (5 bases). V was shortened by 3 bases and J by 5 bases, with 19 bases between the two germline ends. CDR1 is MGHRA, CDR2 YSYEKL, per germline. This CDR3 contains 16 residues. The CDR3 DNA is TGCGCCAGCAGCCAGACCCCCGGAGGGGCGGTAACTGAAGCTTTCTTT. Translated: CASSQTPGGAVTEAFF.